This T cell receptor (beta chain) was recovered during a study of cytomegalovirus exposure and HLA in healthy donors. Per the germline V gene, CDR1 is MDHEN and CDR2 is SYDVKM. The V gene lost 5 bases and the J gene lost 6 bases, with 10 bases spanning the gap. This CDR3 has 12 residues. Regarding this clone: The target antigen is unknown.

General study findings and limits: In a later analysis, around 18,000 TCR beta sequences were associated with HLA alleles at 0.05 false discovery rate.

PCR amplification relied on 60 Vbeta primers (plus 13 Jbeta primers). Sequencing was performed with immunoSEQ multiplex PCR; in TCRdb, only in-frame clones are kept and a portion is missing. The sample yields 150,000 to 200,000 clones, of which the top ten take up approximately 6.4%. The specimen was PBMCs. The chain is built from TRBV28 and TRBJ1-1; the D is unclear. The source is a man between 25 and 39 years old in good health and CMV-seronegative. The CDR3 loop reads CASSLTKAEAFF. The CDR3, as DNA: TGTGCCAGCAGTCTGACAAAGGCTGAAGCTTTCTTT.